This TCR beta chain comes out of a study of identical twins. The germline CDR1 and CDR2 sequences are SNHLY and FYNNEI. Trimming took 5 bases from V and 9 from J, leaving 11 bases between them. The CDR3 sequence is 12 residues long. TCRdb reprocessed the 5' RACE reads with MiXCR, giving one entry per CDR3 protein. The repertoire holds hundreds of thousands of distinct CDR3 sequences, with roughly 12% as singletons. This sample also belongs to another study, concerning yellow fever vaccine responses in identical twins.

The chain uses TRBV2 and TRBJ2-1; unclear D gene. The receptor comes from a young woman in good health. The specimen was PBMCs. This CDR3 is CASSPRWSEQFF. The CDR3 bases are TGTGCCAGCAGTCCCCGGTGGAGTGAGCAGTTCTTC. The full variable domain, rest sourced from reference TRBV2 and TRBJ2-1, is EPEVTQTPSHQVTQMGQEVILRCVPISNHLYFYWYRQILGQKVEFLVSFYNNEISEKSEIFDDQFSVERPDGSNFTLKIRSTKLEDSAMYFCASSPRWSEQFFGPGTRLTVL.